A single sample gave rise to the 5 T cell receptor beta chains below, sequenced in a study of beta chain features in type 1 diabetes. Investigators reverse transcribed all isolated RNA, so they sequenced expressed TCRB transcripts. The data were produced by immunoSEQ multiplex PCR, yet TCRdb's version contains in-frame clones alone and is incomplete. The sample lists some 44,000 clones, approximately 56% occurring once. The sequencing sample was made of Tregs from blood. The receptors originated from a woman between 18 and 30 years old in good health.

The chain is built from TRBV6-1 and TRBJ1-3, with 8 bases matching TRBD1. The germline gives CDR1 MNHNS, CDR2 SASEGT. This CDR3 contains 16 residues. After removal of 3 bases from V and 5 bases from J, the junction contained 9 bases not matched to a gene. CDR3 in DNA: TGTGCCAGCAGTGATAGGTGGACAGGGAGTAGAAACACCATATATTTT. Amino acid sequence: CASSDRWTGSRNTIYF.

The chain recombines TRBV29-1 with TRBJ1-2, with TRBD1 matching 9 bases. There are 12 residues in the CDR3. Germline V gene lookup returns CDR1 SQVTM and CDR2 ANQGSEA. The J segment lost 7 bases and the V segment lost 4 bases, leaving 4 bases of the junction unmatched. The CDR3: CSVGTGDFGYTF. The CDR3 DNA reads as TGCAGCGTTGGGACAGGGGACTTTGGCTACACCTTC.

The J gene is TRBJ2-5, the V gene TRBV6-5; the D gene is possibly TRBD2 (6 bases). Trimming took off 0 bases at V and 4 bases at J, with 12 bases between the two ends. This CDR3 has 15 amino acids. CDR1 and CDR2 from the germline V gene are MNHEY and SVGAGI. CDR3 loop: CASSYSTGVAETQYF. CDR3 bases: TGTGCCAGCAGTTACTCCACGGGGGTCGCAGAGACCCAGTACTTC.

The genes are TRBV4-3 and TRBJ2-2; the D gene is possibly TRBD1 (6 bases). CDR3 length: 15 residues. V was trimmed by 2 bases and J by 4 bases, leaving 11 bases between them. Germline V CDR1 and CDR2: LGHNA, YSLEER. CDR3 nucleotide sequence: TGCGCCAGCAGCCAAACTGGACAGCGCACCGGGGAGCTGTTTTTT. Encoded protein: CASSQTGQRTGELFF.

This clone showed up just a few times. The chain carries TRBV9 and TRBJ2-7; a weak D match, TRBD1 (6 bases). V lost 2 bases and J lost 4, with 16 bases in between. CDR3 length: 15 amino acids. Germline CDR1 is SGDLS and CDR2 is YYNGEE. The CDR3 DNA reads TGTGCCAGCAGCGTTCAAACAGGGTTCGGGTACGAGCAGTACTTC. As protein: CASSVQTGFGYEQYF. The whole variable domain, remainder taken from reference TRBV9 and TRBJ2-7, is DSGVTQTPKHLITATGQRVTLRCSPRSGDLSVYWYQQSLDQGLQFLIQYYNGEERAKGNILERFSAQQFPDLHSELNLSSLELGDSALYFCASSVQTGFGYEQYFGPGTRLTVT.